This entry describes one TCR beta chain. The antigen remains unidentified. Treatment meaning: 19 received Ad26.COV2.S at low or high dose, single or two shots; roughly five received placebo; per-sample allocation not given. Samples came from day 63 after the first vaccine or placebo injection. Produced via immunoSEQ multiplex PCR; TCRdb's table is partial and in-frame only. The repertoire holds some 410,000 clones, about 90% seen once, with around 1.7% in the top ten. The sample originates from a study of Ad26.COV2.S vaccination and SARS-CoV-2 variants. Whole-study results and caveats: Possibly, TCR breadth and depth analyses underestimated total T cell responses. Placebo recipients trailed vaccine recipients in spike-specific TCR breadth.

Germline assignment: CDR1 MDHEN and CDR2 SYDVKM. The V end was cut by 5 bases, the J end by 0 bases, with 12 bases between. There are 15 residues in the CDR3. This chain links TRBV28 with TRBJ2-3, with D possibly matching TRBD2 (6 bases). The sequence derives from a person aged 18 to 65 who received the Ad26.COV2.S COVID-19 vaccine or a placebo. Sequenced here: peripheral blood, sampled in a trial of Ad26.COV2.S vaccine versus placebo. CDR3 nucleotide sequence: TGTGCCAGCAGTCCGGGACTTGTAAGCACAGATACGCAGTATTTT. Translation gives CASSPGLVSTDTQYF.